The clone carrying this T cell receptor beta chain was seen many times. Its antigen remains unknown. V dropped 7 bases and J dropped 6 bases, with 18 bases sitting between them. Germline loops: CDR1 ENHRY, CDR2 SYGVKD. This CDR3 comprises 14 residues. The entry originates in a study of breast tumors, draining lymph nodes, adjacent tissues. General study findings and limits: Tumor TCR diversity was below lymph nodes but above nontumor tissue. Most tumor T cells seemingly derive from lymph node, then expand in tumor. That most tumor T cells come from lymph nodes remained unproven.

TCRdb fed the multiplex PCR reads into MiXCR, producing one record per CDR3 protein. Of 20,000 to 25,000 distinct CDR3 sequences listed, roughly 58% were seen once; the top ten hold around 15%. This sequence joins TRBV10-3 and TRBJ1-2, with D tentatively TRBD1 (5 bases). The source of this sequence is a female donor with breast cancer. Some clones in this sample may be carry-over from other donors' samples. What was sequenced was breast tumor tissue. In nucleotides, the CDR3 is TGTGCCATCACCGATCGGGGGGGTAGTAATGGCTACACCTTC. This sequence encodes CAITDRGGSNGYTF.